These T cell receptor beta chains were read from a single sample in a study of CD8 T cells in Susac syndrome. TCRdb fed the immunoSEQ multiplex PCR reads into MiXCR, producing one record per CDR3 protein. This table has 65,000 to 90,000 distinct CDR3 sequences, approximately 94% appearing once. Sequencing used CD8+ T cells from PBMCs. Source of these receptors: a human donor with multiple sclerosis. Each CDR3 is given without its conserved first and last residue.

J gene | V gene | CDR3 protein
TRBJ1-1 | TRBV19 | ASSGWTGLDTEAF
TRBJ2-4 | TRBV6-5 | ASSYRDMARENIQY
TRBJ1-2 | TRBV3-1 | ASSQEGRGWNYGYT
TRBJ2-7 | TRBV10-1 | ASSPDRVGDEQY
TRBJ2-7 | TRBV7-9 | ASSLGADEQY
TRBJ2-3 | TRBV5-1 | ASSLVAPSTDTQY
TRBJ2-5 | TRBV5-6 | ASSLERTSGRRKTQY
TRBJ1-4 | TRBV20-1 | SARDRDRVTNEKLF
TRBJ2-5 | TRBV7-9 | ASSAEQGKETQY
TRBJ2-7 | TRBV7-8 | ASSLGPQGEQY
TRBJ2-2 | TRBV9 | ASSVDGSVPGELF
TRBJ2-6 | TRBV29-1 | SGYLSGANVLT
TRBJ2-7 | TRBV2 | ASSERGQGDVNEQY
TRBJ2-7 | TRBV9 | ASSPPRTEEQY
TRBJ2-1 | TRBV9 | ASSGSRPNEQF
TRBJ2-2 | TRBV7-9 | ASSSTPQGSGELF
TRBJ2-3 | TRBV18 | ASSQSAGGSDTQY
TRBJ2-7 | TRBV6-5 | ASSPGQGVYEQY
TRBJ2-7 | TRBV4-1 | ASSQDRTYPVSEQY
TRBJ2-1 | TRBV6-6 | ASSASGETYNEQF
TRBJ1-2 | TRBV9 | ASSERQTDNYGYT
TRBJ2-1 | TRBV19 | ASSLADSYNEQF
TRBJ1-5 | TRBV12-3/TRBV12-4 | ASSPKTGGNQPQH
TRBJ2-7 | TRBV27 | ASSPGTSGSYEQY
TRBJ2-1 | TRBV29-1 | SVEGGSSNEQF
TRBJ1-5 | TRBV5-6 | ASSVTGDPLNQPQH
TRBJ2-7 | TRBV30 | AWSWGSYEQY
TRBJ1-4 | TRBV29-1 | SVLPATNEKLF
TRBJ1-5 | TRBV4-2 | ASSQDQGGGNQPQH